This T cell receptor beta chain is drawn from a study of OX40 agonist ivuxolimab in advanced cancers. The length of the CDR3 is 12 residues. Trimming left V 7 bases short and J 1 base short, with 10 bases between. In germline, CDR1 is SQVTM, CDR2 ANQGSEA. Here immunoSEQ multiplex PCR was the method, and the copy in TCRdb shows in-frame clones only, minus some. The sample lists over 60,000 clones, over 75% occurring once. This sequence originates from an adult with an advanced solid tumor such as melanoma, head and neck, liver or kidney cancer. This sample comprised CD4+ or CD8+ T cells sorted from blood, obtained in a trial of the OX40 agonist ivuxolimab. This chain joins TRBV29-1 and TRBJ1-1; D call uncertain. The CDR3: CSARTGNTEAFF. The CDR3 bases are TGCAGCGCAAGGACGGGGAACACTGAAGCTTTCTTT.